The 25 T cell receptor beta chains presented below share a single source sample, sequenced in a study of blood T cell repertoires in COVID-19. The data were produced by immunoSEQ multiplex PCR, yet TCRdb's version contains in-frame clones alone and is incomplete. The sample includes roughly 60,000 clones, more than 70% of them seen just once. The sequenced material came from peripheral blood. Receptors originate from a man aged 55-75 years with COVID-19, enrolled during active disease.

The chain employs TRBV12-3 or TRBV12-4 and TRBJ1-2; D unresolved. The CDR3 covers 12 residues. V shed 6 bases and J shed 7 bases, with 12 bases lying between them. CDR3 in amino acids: CASSLDYTGYTF. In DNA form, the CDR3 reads TGTGCCAGCAGCCTTGACTACACTGGCTACACCTTC.

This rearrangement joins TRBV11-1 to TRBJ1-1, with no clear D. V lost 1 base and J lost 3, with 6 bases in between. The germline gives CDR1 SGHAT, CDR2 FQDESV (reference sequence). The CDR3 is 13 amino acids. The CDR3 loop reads CASSLGTDTEAFF. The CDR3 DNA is TGTGCCAGCAGCTTAGGTACAGACACTGAAGCTTTCTTT.

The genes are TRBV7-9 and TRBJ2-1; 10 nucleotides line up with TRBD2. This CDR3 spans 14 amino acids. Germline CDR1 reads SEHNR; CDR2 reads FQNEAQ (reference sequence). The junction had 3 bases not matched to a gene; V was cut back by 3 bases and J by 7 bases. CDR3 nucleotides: TGTGCCAGCAGCTTGACTAGCGGGCTAAATGAGCAGTTCTTC. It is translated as CASSLTSGLNEQFF.

The CDR3 loop is CASSDSGQFGQPQHF. For the CDR3, the DNA is TGTGCCAGCAGTGATTCGGGACAGTTCGGCCAGCCCCAGCATTTT. This rearrangement joins TRBV25-1 to TRBJ1-5; 7 bases are shared with TRBD1. The V segment lost 3 bases and the J segment 7 bases; nucleotides outside the gene matches: 9. There are 15 residues in the CDR3. Germline loops: CDR1 MGHDK, CDR2 SYGVNS. Using reference TRBV25-1 and TRBJ1-5 for the parts outside the CDR3, the full variable domain is EADIYQTPRYLVIGTGKKITLECSQTMGHDKMYWYQQDPGMELHLIHYSYGVNSTEKGDLSSESTVSRIRTEHFPLTLESARPSHTSQYLCASSDSGQFGQPQHFGDGTRLSIL.

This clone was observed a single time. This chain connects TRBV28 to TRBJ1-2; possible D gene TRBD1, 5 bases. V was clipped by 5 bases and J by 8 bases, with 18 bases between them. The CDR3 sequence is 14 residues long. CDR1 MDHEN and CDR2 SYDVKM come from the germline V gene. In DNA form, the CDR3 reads TGTGCCAGCAGTCTAGGGCTAAACAGGCGAGGCTACACCTTC. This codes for CASSLGLNRRGYTF.

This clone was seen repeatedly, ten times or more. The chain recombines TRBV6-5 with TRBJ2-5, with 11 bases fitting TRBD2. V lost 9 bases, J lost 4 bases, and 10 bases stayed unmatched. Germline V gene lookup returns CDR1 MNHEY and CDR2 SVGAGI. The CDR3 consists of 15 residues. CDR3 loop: CARGDLAGGPETQYF. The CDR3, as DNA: TGTGCCAGAGGGGATTTAGCGGGGGGGCCAGAGACCCAGTACTTC.

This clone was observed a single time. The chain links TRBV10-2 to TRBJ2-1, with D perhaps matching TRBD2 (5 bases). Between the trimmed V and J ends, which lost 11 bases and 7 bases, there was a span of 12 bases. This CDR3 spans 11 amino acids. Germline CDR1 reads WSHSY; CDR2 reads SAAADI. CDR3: CAGRTENEQFF. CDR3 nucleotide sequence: TGCGCCGGTCGGACTGAAAATGAGCAGTTCTTC.

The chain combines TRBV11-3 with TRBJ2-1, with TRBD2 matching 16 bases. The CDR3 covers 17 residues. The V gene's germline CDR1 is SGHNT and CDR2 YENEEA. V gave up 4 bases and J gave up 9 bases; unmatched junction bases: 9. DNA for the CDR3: TGTGCCAGCAGCTCAGGGACTAGCGGGAGGGCCTTTAGTGAGCAGTTCTTC. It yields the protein CASSSGTSGRAFSEQFF. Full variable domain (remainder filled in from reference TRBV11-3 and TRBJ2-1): EAGVVQSPRYKIIEKKQPVAFWCNPISGHNTLYWYLQNLGQGPELLIRYENEEAVDDSQLPKDRFSAERLKGVDSTLKIQPAELGDSAVYLCASSSGTSGRAFSEQFFGPGTRLTVL.

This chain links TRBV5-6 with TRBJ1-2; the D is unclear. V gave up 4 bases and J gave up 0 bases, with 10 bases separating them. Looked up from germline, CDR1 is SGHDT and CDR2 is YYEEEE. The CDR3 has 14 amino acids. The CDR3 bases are TGTGCCAGCAGCCCAGGACTATCTAACTATGGCTACACCTTC. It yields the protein CASSPGLSNYGYTF.

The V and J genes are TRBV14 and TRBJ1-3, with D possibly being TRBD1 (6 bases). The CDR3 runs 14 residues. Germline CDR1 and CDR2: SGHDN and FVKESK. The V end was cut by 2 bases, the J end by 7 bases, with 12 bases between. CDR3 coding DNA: TGTGCCAGCAGCCAACCATGGGGACATAACACCATATATTTT. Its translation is CASSQPWGHNTIYF. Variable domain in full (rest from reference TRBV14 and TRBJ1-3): EAGVTQFPSHSVIEKGQTVTLRCDPISGHDNLYWYRRVMGKEIKFLLHFVKESKQDESGMPNNRFLAERTGGTYSTLKVQPAELEDSGVYFCASSQPWGHNTIYFGEGSWLTVV.

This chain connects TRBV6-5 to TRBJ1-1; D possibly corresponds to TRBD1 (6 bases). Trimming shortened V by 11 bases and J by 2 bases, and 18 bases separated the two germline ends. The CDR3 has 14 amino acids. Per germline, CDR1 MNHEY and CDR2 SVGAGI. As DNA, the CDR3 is TGTGCCGGGAGAGGGGGACGGTTCAACACTGAAGCTTTCTTT. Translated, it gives CAGRGGRFNTEAFF.

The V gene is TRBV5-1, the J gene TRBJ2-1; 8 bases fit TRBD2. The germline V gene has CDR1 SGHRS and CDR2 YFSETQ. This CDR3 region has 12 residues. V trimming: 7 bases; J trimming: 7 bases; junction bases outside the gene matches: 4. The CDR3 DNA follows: TGCGCCAGCGGATTAGCGGGGAATGAGCAGTTCTTC. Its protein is CASGLAGNEQFF.

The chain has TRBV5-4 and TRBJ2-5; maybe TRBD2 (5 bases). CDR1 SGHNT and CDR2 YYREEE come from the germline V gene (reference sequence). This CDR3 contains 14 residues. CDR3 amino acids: CALGVGGLQETQYF. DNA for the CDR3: TGTGCGTTGGGAGTGGGCGGGCTCCAAGAGACCCAGTACTTC.

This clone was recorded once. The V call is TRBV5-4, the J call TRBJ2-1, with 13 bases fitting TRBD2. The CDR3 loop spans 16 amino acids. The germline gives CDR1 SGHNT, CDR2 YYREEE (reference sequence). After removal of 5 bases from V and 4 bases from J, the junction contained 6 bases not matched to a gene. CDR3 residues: CASSREGLAGYNEQFF. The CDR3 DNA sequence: TGTGCCAGCAGTCGCGAGGGACTAGCGGGATACAATGAGCAGTTCTTC. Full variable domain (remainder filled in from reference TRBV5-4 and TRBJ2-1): ETGVTQSPTHLIKTRGQQVTLRCSSQSGHNTVSWYQQALGQGPQFIFQYYREEENGRGNFPPRFSGLQFPNYSSELNVNALELDDSALYLCASSREGLAGYNEQFFGPGTRLTVL.

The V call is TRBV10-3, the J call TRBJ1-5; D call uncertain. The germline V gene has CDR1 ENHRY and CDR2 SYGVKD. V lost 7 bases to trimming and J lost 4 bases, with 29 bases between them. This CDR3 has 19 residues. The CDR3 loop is CAITPLGIYTIPQNQPQHF. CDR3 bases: TGTGCCATCACCCCCTTGGGTATATATACGATACCACAGAATCAGCCCCAGCATTTT.

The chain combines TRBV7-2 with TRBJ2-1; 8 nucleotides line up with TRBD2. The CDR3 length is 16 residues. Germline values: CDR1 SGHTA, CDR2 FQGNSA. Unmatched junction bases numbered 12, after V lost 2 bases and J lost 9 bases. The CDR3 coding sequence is TGTGCCAGCAGCTTATCGCCGGGGGGGCCCTTCGGTGAGCAGTTCTTC. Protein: CASSLSPGGPFGEQFF.

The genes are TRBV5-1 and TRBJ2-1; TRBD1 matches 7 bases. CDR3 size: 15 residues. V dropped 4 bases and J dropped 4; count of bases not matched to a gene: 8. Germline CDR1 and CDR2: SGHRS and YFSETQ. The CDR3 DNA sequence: TGCGCCAGCAGCCCAGGGACAGCGGATTACAATGAGCAGTTCTTC. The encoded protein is CASSPGTADYNEQFF.

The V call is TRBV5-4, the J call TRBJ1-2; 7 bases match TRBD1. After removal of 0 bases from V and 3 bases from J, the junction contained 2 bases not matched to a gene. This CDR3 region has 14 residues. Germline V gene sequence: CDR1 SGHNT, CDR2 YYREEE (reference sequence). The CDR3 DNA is TGTGCCAGCAGCTTGGCCGGGACAGACTATGGCTACACCTTC. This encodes CASSLAGTDYGYTF.

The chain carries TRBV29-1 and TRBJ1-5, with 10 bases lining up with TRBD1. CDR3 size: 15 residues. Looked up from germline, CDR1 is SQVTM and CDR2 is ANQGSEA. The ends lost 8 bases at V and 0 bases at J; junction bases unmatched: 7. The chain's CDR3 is CSIRDRGDSNQPQHF. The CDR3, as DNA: TGCAGCATAAGGGACAGGGGCGATAGCAATCAGCCCCAGCATTTT.

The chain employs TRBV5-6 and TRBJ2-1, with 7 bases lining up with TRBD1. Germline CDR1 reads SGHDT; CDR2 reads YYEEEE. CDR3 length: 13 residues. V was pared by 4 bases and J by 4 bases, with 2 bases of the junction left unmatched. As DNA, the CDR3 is TGTGCCAGCAGCAAGACAGGGTACAATGAGCAGTTCTTC. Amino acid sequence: CASSKTGYNEQFF.

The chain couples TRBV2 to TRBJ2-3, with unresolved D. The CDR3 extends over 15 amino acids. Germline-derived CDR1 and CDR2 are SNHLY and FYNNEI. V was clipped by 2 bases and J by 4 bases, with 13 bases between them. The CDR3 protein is CASSERGKASDTQYF. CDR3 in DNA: TGTGCCAGCAGTGAACGCGGAAAGGCGTCAGATACGCAGTATTTT.

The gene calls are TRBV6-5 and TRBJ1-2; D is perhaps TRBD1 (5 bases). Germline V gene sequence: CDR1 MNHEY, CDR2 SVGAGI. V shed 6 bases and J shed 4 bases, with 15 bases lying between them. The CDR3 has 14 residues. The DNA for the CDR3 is TGTGCCAGCAGGGCGATGACAGCAATCTATGGCTACACCTTC. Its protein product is CASRAMTAIYGYTF.

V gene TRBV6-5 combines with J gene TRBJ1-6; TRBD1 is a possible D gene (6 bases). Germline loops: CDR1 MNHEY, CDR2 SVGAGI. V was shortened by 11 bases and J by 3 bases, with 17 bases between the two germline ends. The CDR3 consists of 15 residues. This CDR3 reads CAAGDRTVYNSPLHF. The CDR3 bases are TGTGCCGCAGGTGACCGGACAGTCTATAATTCACCCCTCCACTTT.

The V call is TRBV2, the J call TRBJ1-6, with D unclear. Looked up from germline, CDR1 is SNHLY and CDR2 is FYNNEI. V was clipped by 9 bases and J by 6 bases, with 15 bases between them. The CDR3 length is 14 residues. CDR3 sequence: CASLPEVVNSPLHF. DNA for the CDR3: TGTGCCAGTCTTCCCGAGGTGGTTAATTCACCCCTCCACTTT.

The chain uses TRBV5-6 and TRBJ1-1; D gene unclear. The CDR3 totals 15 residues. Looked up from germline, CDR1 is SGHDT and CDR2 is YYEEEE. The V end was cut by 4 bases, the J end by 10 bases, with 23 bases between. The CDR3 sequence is CASSRHLLEGVGAFF. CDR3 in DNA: TGTGCCAGCAGCCGACACCTCCTCGAGGGCGTTGGAGCTTTCTTT.